This T cell receptor beta chain was sequenced during a study of blood T cell repertoires in COVID-19. Profiling relied on immunoSEQ multiplex PCR, and the TCRdb table lists in-frame clones only, not all of them. The sample consists of about 300,000 clones, 80% to 90% of them appearing once. Two negative PCRs, clearance, or symptom resolution were required of recovered Cohort 3 donors. Material for sequencing was PBMCs or T cells enriched from blood (not recorded which). The clonotype was recovered from a woman aged 18-35 years who had recovered from COVID-19.

The DNA for the CDR3 is TGTGCCAGCAGTACCGGGGGACGGGACACCGGGGAGCTGTTTTTT. Protein sequence: CASSTGGRDTGELFF. The V and J genes are TRBV6-5 and TRBJ2-2; the D gene is possibly TRBD2 (6 bases). This CDR3 comprises 15 residues. Trimming left V 5 bases short and J 3 bases short, with 13 bases between. Germline CDR1 is MNHEY and CDR2 is SVGAGI.